These 27 T cell receptor beta chains came from one sample sequenced in a study of T-cell memory formation after mild COVID-19. TCRdb fed the 5' RACE reads into MiXCR, producing one record per CDR3 protein. Here the sample spans roughly 140,000 distinct CDR3 sequences, 11% to 15% being singletons. The sequenced material came from PBMCs or a T cell subset sorted from them (not recorded which). Source of these receptors: an adult woman who had mild COVID-19 (a few samples of this study predate the infection). Cell type and time point are not known.

This clonotype has only a few counts. The V call is TRBV11-2, the J call TRBJ2-1; a possible D gene is TRBD2 (6 bases). The V gene lost 0 bases and the J gene lost 0 bases, with 9 bases spanning the gap. CDR1 is SGHAT and CDR2 is FQNNGV in the germline V gene. The length of the CDR3 is 16 residues. The CDR3 loop reads CASSLDVGSSYNEQFF. The CDR3 nucleotides read TGTGCCAGCAGCTTAGATGTCGGGAGCTCCTACAATGAGCAGTTCTTC.

Only a few counts were recorded for this clonotype. The chain uses TRBV7-9 and TRBJ2-7, with 8 bases lining up with TRBD1. Germline V gene sequence: CDR1 SEHNR, CDR2 FQNEAQ (reference sequence). This CDR3 spans 15 amino acids. V lost 3 bases to trimming and J lost 3 bases; unmatched junction nucleotides: 7. The CDR3 here is CASSFVSGGLYEQYF. The CDR3 DNA follows: TGTGCCAGCAGCTTCGTATCAGGGGGCCTCTACGAGCAGTACTTC.

The chain is built from TRBV5-1 and TRBJ2-7; no firm D call. This CDR3 contains 12 residues. Germline V gives CDR1 SGHRS, CDR2 YFSETQ. V was pared by 4 bases and J by 5 bases, with 10 bases between. The CDR3 sequence: CASSNGANEQYF. The CDR3 nucleotides are TGCGCCAGCAGCAACGGTGCCAACGAGCAGTACTTC.

V is TRBV15 and J is TRBJ2-1; 12 nucleotides align to TRBD1. The junction had 10 bases not matched to a gene; V was cut back by 4 bases and J by 6 bases. This CDR3 comprises 17 residues. Germline V gene sequence: CDR1 LNHNV, CDR2 YYDKDF (reference sequence). The CDR3 region is CATSTPAGTGGLNEQFF. CDR3 DNA: TGTGCCACCAGCACTCCCGCCGGGACAGGGGGCCTCAATGAGCAGTTCTTC.

This clonotype was recorded many times. The chain carries TRBV7-6 and TRBJ1-2, with D uncertain. V was shortened by 2 bases and J by 3 bases, with 25 bases between the two germline ends. The CDR3 has 19 residues. Germline CDR1 is SGHVS and CDR2 is FNYEAQ. The CDR3 sequence: CASSLTSDAGRLLDYGYTF. In nucleotides, the CDR3 is TGTGCCAGCAGCTTAACCAGCGATGCAGGTAGACTCCTTGACTATGGCTACACCTTC.

The V and J genes are TRBV12-3 or TRBV12-4 and TRBJ2-1; 12 nucleotides agree with TRBD2. This CDR3 is built from 17 residues. The V and J ends lost 2 bases and 7 bases, in that order; junction bases with no gene match: 9. The chain's CDR3 is CASSLWASGRAENEQFF. CDR3 DNA: TGTGCCAGCAGTTTATGGGCTAGCGGGAGGGCTGAGAATGAGCAGTTCTTC.

The chain is built from TRBV25-1 and TRBJ2-2, with 8 nucleotides matching TRBD2. Germline values: CDR1 MGHDK, CDR2 SYGVNS. Trimming at V came to 3 bases and at J to 3 bases, leaving 6 bases not matched to a gene. This CDR3 contains 16 residues. CDR3 residues: CASSDPLAGHTGELFF. The CDR3 DNA is TGTGCCAGCAGTGATCCTCTAGCGGGCCACACCGGGGAGCTGTTTTTT.

V gene TRBV7-9 combines with J gene TRBJ2-1; maybe TRBD2 (5 bases). The CDR3 totals 13 residues. Between the trimmed V and J ends, which lost 5 bases and 7 bases, there was a span of 12 bases. Looked up from germline, CDR1 is SEHNR and CDR2 is FQNEAQ (reference sequence). CDR3 in amino acids: CASSQRVNNEQFF. The CDR3 nucleotides are TGTGCCAGCAGCCAGAGGGTGAATAATGAGCAGTTCTTC.

This sequence joins TRBV7-9 and TRBJ1-3; D remains unclear. The germline gives CDR1 SEHNR, CDR2 FQNEAQ (reference sequence). The V end lost 5 bases, the J end lost 0 bases, and 8 bases lay between the germline ends. The CDR3 sequence is 14 residues long. The CDR3 DNA sequence: TGTGCCAGCAGCGGGGATAACTCTGGAAACACCATATATTTT. Amino acid sequence: CASSGDNSGNTIYF.

This sequence joins TRBV11-2 and TRBJ2-7; D might be TRBD1 or TRBD2, each matching 5 bases. The ends were cut back, 1 base at V and 2 bases at J, with 12 bases in the middle. This CDR3 region has 15 residues. In germline, CDR1 is SGHAT, CDR2 FQNNGV. The CDR3 spells CASSLVGRDPYEQYF. CDR3 sequence (DNA): TGTGCCAGCAGCTTAGTGGGCAGGGACCCCTACGAGCAGTACTTC.

The chain uses TRBV29-1 and TRBJ2-1; 9 bases match TRBD1. V shed 7 bases, J shed 11 bases, and the junction held 6 bases outside the gene matches. CDR3 size: 11 residues. Germline assignment: CDR1 SQVTM and CDR2 ANQGSEA. Here the CDR3 DNA reads TGCAGCGGGGACAGGGACTTAAAGCAGTTCTTC. This encodes CSGDRDLKQFF.

This clonotype was picked up a small number of times. The V gene is TRBV4-1, the J gene TRBJ2-7, with D unresolved. This CDR3 spans 12 amino acids. The ends were cut back, 3 bases at V and 2 bases at J, with 5 bases in the middle. The germline CDR1 and CDR2 sequences are MGHRA and YSYEKL. CDR3 region: CASSQGPYEQYF. CDR3 in DNA: TGCGCCAGCAGCCAGGGCCCCTACGAGCAGTACTTC.

V is TRBV7-2 and J is TRBJ1-1; D is uncertain. With 7 bases removed from V and 3 bases from J, the gap between germline ends came to 18 bases. Germline-derived CDR1 and CDR2 are SGHTA and FQGNSA. The CDR3 runs to 15 residues. CDR3 in amino acids: CASTLISQVDTEAFF. The CDR3 region has the DNA TGTGCCAGCACCCTTATAAGTCAGGTGGACACTGAAGCTTTCTTT. Supplemented by reference TRBV7-2 and TRBJ1-1, the full variable domain reads GAGVSQSPSNKVTEKGKDVELRCDPISGHTALYWYRQSLGQGLEFLIYFQGNSAPDKSGLPSDRFSAERTGGSVSTLTIQRTQQEDSAVYLCASTLISQVDTEAFFGQGTRLTVV.

This clonotype was observed many times. In DNA, the CDR3 is TGTGCCAGTAGTATAGACCGGGACAGGGCCTACGAGCAGTACTTC. As protein: CASSIDRDRAYEQYF. This chain links TRBV19 with TRBJ2-7, with 9 bases aligning to TRBD1. After removal of 0 bases from V and 2 bases from J, the junction contained 2 bases not matched to a gene. This CDR3 comprises 15 residues. In germline, CDR1 is LNHDA, CDR2 SQIVND (reference sequence).

The chain joins TRBV6-2 or TRBV6-3 to TRBJ2-7, with 9 bases identical to TRBD2. Trimming removed 0 bases from V and 6 bases from J; junction bases left unmatched: 9. Per germline, CDR1 MNHEY and CDR2 SVGEGT. This CDR3 has 16 amino acids. CDR3 nucleotides: TGTGCCAGCAGTTACTCCCTGGCGGGAGGGCCTTTCGAGCAGTACTTC. It specifies CASSYSLAGGPFEQYF.

The chain's CDR3 is CASSLVGTSGYEQYF. CDR3 DNA sequence: TGTGCCAGCAGCTTAGTGGGGACTAGCGGGTACGAGCAGTACTTC. The chain is built from TRBV7-9 and TRBJ2-7, with TRBD2 matching 12 bases. J gave up 4 bases and V 1 base, and 2 bases lay outside the gene matches. Germline CDR1 SEHNR, CDR2 FQNEAQ (reference sequence). This CDR3 region has 15 residues. Drawing the rest from reference TRBV7-9 and TRBJ2-7, the complete variable domain is DTGVSQNPRHKITKRGQNVTFRCDPISEHNRLYWYRQTLGQGPEFLTYFQNEAQLEKSRLLSDRFSAERPKGSFSTLEIQRTEQGDSAMYLCASSLVGTSGYEQYFGPGTRLTVT.

This clonotype has only a few counts. The chain recombines TRBV19 with TRBJ2-1; D not resolved. V was pared by 6 bases and J by 9 bases, with 18 bases between. Germline lookup yields CDR1 LNHDA and CDR2 SQIVND (reference sequence). The CDR3 is 14 residues long. CDR3 protein: CASSTHDSSLEQFF. The CDR3 coding sequence is TGTGCCAGTAGCACCCATGACTCCTCGCTTGAGCAGTTCTTC. The whole variable domain, remainder taken from reference TRBV19 and TRBJ2-1, is DGGITQSPKYLFRKEGQNVTLSCEQNLNHDAMYWYRQDPGQGLRLIYYSQIVNDFQKGDIAEGYSVSREKKESFPLTVTSAQKNPTAFYLCASSTHDSSLEQFFGPGTRLTVL.

This clonotype turned up a few times. J is TRBJ2-7 and V is TRBV4-1, with 10 bases aligning to TRBD1. From germline, CDR1 is MGHRA and CDR2 YSYEKL. CDR3 length: 16 amino acids. With V trimmed by 3 bases and J by 4 bases, 9 bases remained unmatched. The CDR3 sequence is CASSHPPGQGNYEQYF. CDR3 coding DNA: TGCGCCAGCAGCCACCCTCCGGGACAGGGGAATTACGAGCAGTACTTC.

This clonotype was seen a few times. This rearrangement joins TRBV6-5 to TRBJ1-1; D uncertain. This CDR3 spans 15 amino acids. Trimming pared 2 bases from V and 2 bases from J, leaving 12 bases between. The germline V gene encodes CDR1 MNHEY and CDR2 SVGAGI. The CDR3 DNA sequence: TGTGCCAGCAGTTACGACGACCGCGGTAACACTGAAGCTTTCTTT. It codes for CASSYDDRGNTEAFF.

The chain recombines TRBV19 with TRBJ2-1; D might be TRBD2 (5 bases). The CDR3 spans 15 residues. Germline CDR1 is LNHDA and CDR2 is SQIVND (reference sequence). Trimming removed 2 bases from V and 4 bases from J, with 12 bases in between. CDR3 sequence reads: CASSITEAAYNEQFF. The DNA of the CDR3 is TGTGCCAGTAGTATAACAGAAGCGGCGTACAATGAGCAGTTCTTC. Full variable domain (outside the CDR3, taken from reference TRBV19 and TRBJ2-1): DGGITQSPKYLFRKEGQNVTLSCEQNLNHDAMYWYRQDPGQGLRLIYYSQIVNDFQKGDIAEGYSVSREKKESFPLTVTSAQKNPTAFYLCASSITEAAYNEQFFGPGTRLTVL.

The rearrangement links TRBV7-8 to TRBJ2-5; D not certain. The CDR3 is 12 amino acids. Germline-derived CDR1 and CDR2 are SGHVS and FQNEAQ. V shed 1 base and J shed 5 bases, with 5 bases lying between them. The CDR3 protein is CASSLEEETQYF. The DNA for the CDR3 is TGTGCCAGCAGCTTAGAGGAGGAGACCCAGTACTTC.

This clonotype has a count of ten or more. The gene calls are TRBV4-3 and TRBJ1-6; TRBD1 matches 9 bases. Trimming cost V 1 base and J 7 bases; bases outside gene matches: 2. This CDR3 contains 15 residues. Germline V gene sequence: CDR1 LGHNA, CDR2 YSLEER. The CDR3 is CASSQAGQGNSPLHF. The CDR3 region has the DNA TGCGCCAGCAGCCAAGCGGGACAGGGCAATTCACCCCTCCACTTT.

The CDR3 DNA is TGCGCCAGCAGCCAAGATATCGCGTCCACTGAAGCTTTCTTT. Amino acids: CASSQDIASTEAFF. The chain has TRBV4-1 and TRBJ1-1; D is unclear. With 0 bases removed from V and 4 bases from J, the gap between germline ends came to 9 bases. This CDR3 spans 14 amino acids. Germline V CDR1 and CDR2: MGHRA, YSYEKL.

The chain carries TRBV12-3 or TRBV12-4 and TRBJ1-1, with TRBD1 matching over 7 bases. Unmatched junction bases numbered 15, after V lost 7 bases and J lost 7 bases. The CDR3 runs 15 residues. The CDR3 is CASKGGQNLQSEAFF. As DNA, the CDR3 is TGTGCCAGCAAAGGGGGCCAAAACCTCCAGAGTGAAGCTTTCTTT.

The chain carries TRBV12-3 or TRBV12-4 and TRBJ1-5; the D gene is possibly TRBD1 (6 bases). Between the trimmed V and J ends, which lost 1 base and 3 bases, there was a span of 7 bases. The length of the CDR3 is 14 residues. CDR3 region: CASSLDRVNQPQHF. CDR3 coding DNA: TGTGCCAGCAGTTTAGACAGGGTCAATCAGCCCCAGCATTTT.

This clonotype showed up just a few times. V usage is TRBV7-9 and J usage is TRBJ2-7; the D gene is possibly TRBD2 (6 bases). The germline CDR1 and CDR2 sequences are SEHNR and FQNEAQ (reference sequence). The CDR3 contains 14 residues. With 8 bases removed from V and 2 bases from J, the gap between germline ends came to 16 bases. CDR3 residues: CASSKGGQAYEQYF. The DNA of the CDR3 is TGTGCCAGCTCGAAGGGAGGCCAAGCCTACGAGCAGTACTTC.

The count of this clonotype is one. The V gene is TRBV7-2, the J gene TRBJ1-4; 7 nucleotides agree with TRBD1. This CDR3 is 18 amino acids long. J was trimmed by 1 base and V by 5 bases; bases with no gene match: 13. Germline values: CDR1 SGHTA, CDR2 FQGNSA. The CDR3 DNA follows: TGTGCCAGCAGCCTCACCAAGGCAGGGGGGGTAACTAATGAAAAACTGTTTTTT. Amino acids: CASSLTKAGGVTNEKLFF.